These 20 T cell receptor beta chains came from one sample sequenced in a study of regulatory T cells in long-lasting Graves disease. Time point here: persistent/refractory GD, antithyroid drugs over 5 years with positive TRAb. Making the TCR library involved RNA that had been extracted from PBMCs. HTBI primers from iRepertoire and Arm-PCR of CDR3 regions yielded the TCR beta libraries. TCRdb processed the multiplex PCR reads anew with MiXCR; each CDR3 protein has one entry. This table holds a few hundred thousand distinct CDR3 sequences, 20% to 30% found once. Sequencing was performed on peripheral blood mononuclear cells (PBMCs), taken when the disease was refractory, from a patient treated with antithyroid drugs. These receptor sequences come from a female donor with Graves disease.

At least ten counts were recorded for this clonotype. The V gene is TRBV28, the J gene TRBJ2-7, with 8 nucleotides matching TRBD2. The CDR3 extends over 14 amino acids. V was clipped by 10 bases and J by 4 bases; unmatched bases: 12. CDR1 and CDR2 from the germline V gene are MDHEN and SYDVKM. This CDR3 reads CATRGSGRNYEQYF. The CDR3 region has the DNA TGTGCCACTCGGGGGAGCGGGAGAAATTACGAGCAGTACTTC.

V usage is TRBV29-1 and J usage is TRBJ2-3; D may be TRBD2 (6 bases). The length of the CDR3 is 13 residues. Trimming left V 7 bases short and J 1 base short, with 12 bases between. CDR1 is SQVTM, CDR2 ANQGSEA, per germline. The CDR3 spells CSGSGEGTDTQYF. DNA of the CDR3: TGCAGCGGCTCGGGGGAAGGCACAGATACGCAGTATTTT.

There are many counts of this clonotype. The chain links TRBV6-1 to TRBJ2-7; 13 bases match TRBD2. The CDR3 spans 15 residues. Germline assignment: CDR1 MNHNS and CDR2 SASEGT. V was clipped by 5 bases and J by 2 bases; unmatched bases: 3. In DNA form, the CDR3 reads TGTGCCAGCAGTAAAACTAGCGGGAGGGCCTACGAGCAGTACTTC. The encoded protein is CASSKTSGRAYEQYF.

The chain carries TRBV10-3 and TRBJ2-1, with TRBD1 identical over 7 bases. Looked up from germline, CDR1 is ENHRY and CDR2 is SYGVKD. Losses at the gene ends were 3 bases for V and 5 bases for J; bases not matched to a gene: 7. There are 15 residues in the CDR3. CDR3: CAISEGQGVNNEQFF. Here the CDR3 DNA reads TGTGCCATCAGTGAAGGGCAGGGGGTGAACAATGAGCAGTTCTTC.

This clonotype occurred many times. This chain uses TRBV16 with TRBJ1-4; no clear D gene. V shed 4 bases and J shed 7 bases, with 13 bases lying between them. Germline V lookup: CDR1 KGHSY, CDR2 FQNENV. The CDR3 runs to 14 residues. The CDR3 DNA sequence: TGTGCCAGCAGCCCAGCTTTACCAGGTGAAAAACTGTTTTTT. Translating it yields CASSPALPGEKLFF.

This clonotype came up many times. This chain connects TRBV2 to TRBJ2-7; 7 bases are a match to TRBD1. The germline CDR1 and CDR2 sequences are SNHLY and FYNNEI. CDR3 length: 12 residues. With V trimmed by 9 bases and J by 3 bases, 5 bases remained unmatched. The CDR3 reads CASRQGDYEQYF. DNA for the CDR3: TGTGCCAGTAGGCAGGGGGACTACGAGCAGTACTTC.

This chain links TRBV9 with TRBJ1-6; D gene uncertain. The CDR3 has 14 amino acids. V lost 4 bases and J 6 bases, leaving 11 bases between the germline ends. The V gene's germline CDR1 is SGDLS and CDR2 YYNGEE. CDR3 coding DNA: TGTGCCAGCAGCCCAGGACGGACTAATTCACCCCTCCACTTT. It specifies CASSPGRTNSPLHF.

This clonotype appeared a single time. The chain employs TRBV14 and TRBJ1-3; D might be TRBD1 (6 bases). This CDR3 is 15 amino acids long. The ends were cut back, 5 bases at V and 0 bases at J, with 11 bases in the middle. In germline, CDR1 is SGHDN, CDR2 FVKESK. CDR3 region: CASSERTVSGNTIYF. As DNA, the CDR3 is TGTGCCAGCAGCGAGAGGACAGTCTCTGGAAACACCATATATTTT.

This clonotype was counted a single time. The CDR3, as DNA: TGTGCCAGCAGTTCCCGACTGACCACAGATACGCAGTATTTT. It translates to CASSSRLTTDTQYF. The chain links TRBV27 to TRBJ2-3; D remains ambiguous. The CDR3 sequence is 14 residues long. Per the germline V gene, CDR1 is MNHEY and CDR2 is SMNVEV (reference sequence). The V and J ends lost 4 bases and 2 bases respectively, with 10 bases between them.

The chain couples TRBV25-1 to TRBJ2-3, with a possible D match to TRBD1 (5 bases). The CDR3 sequence is 15 residues long. Germline CDR1 reads MGHDK; CDR2 reads SYGVNS. The germline V and J ends were trimmed by 3 bases and 3 bases, with 13 bases remaining between them. The CDR3 protein is CASSESRGATDTQYF. DNA of the CDR3: TGTGCCAGCAGTGAGAGTAGGGGCGCGACAGATACGCAGTATTTT.

V gene TRBV5-1 combines with J gene TRBJ1-1; a weak D match, TRBD1 (6 bases). Germline values: CDR1 SGHRS, CDR2 YFSETQ. Trimming took 1 base from V and 4 from J, leaving 20 bases between them. This CDR3 spans 17 amino acids. CDR3 sequence reads: CASSLHPYGGGVTEAFF. The DNA of the CDR3 is TGCGCCAGCAGCTTGCACCCCTATGGAGGGGGGGTCACTGAAGCTTTCTTT.

This chain links TRBV20-1 with TRBJ2-7; the D gene is possibly TRBD2 (5 bases). Germline CDR1 reads DFQATT; CDR2 reads SNEGSKA (reference sequence). V lost 0 bases to trimming and J lost 6 bases, with 15 bases between them. The CDR3 has 14 amino acids. The CDR3 protein is CSARDKSGQSEQYF. CDR3 sequence (DNA): TGCAGTGCTAGAGACAAGAGCGGCCAAAGCGAGCAGTACTTC.

This clonotype was seen more than once but under ten times. V usage is TRBV20-1 and J usage is TRBJ1-1; no clear D gene. The CDR3 runs to 12 residues. With 3 bases removed from V and 9 bases from J, the gap between germline ends came to 14 bases. The germline V gene has CDR1 DFQATT and CDR2 SNEGSKA (reference sequence). As DNA, the CDR3 is TGCAGTGCTAGTTCCCTTGGCAGTCAAGCTTTCTTT. Amino acid sequence: CSASSLGSQAFF.

This clonotype was found many times. The rearrangement links TRBV2 to TRBJ2-2; the D is unclear. V lost 4 bases and J 8 bases, leaving 8 bases between the germline ends. The CDR3 is 12 residues long. Germline assignment: CDR1 SNHLY and CDR2 FYNNEI. Here the CDR3 DNA reads TGTGCCAGCAGTGCCTCGTTAGGGGAGCTGTTTTTT. It yields the protein CASSASLGELFF.

This clonotype showed up many times. The V gene is TRBV7-9, the J gene TRBJ2-7; the match to TRBD1 covers 7 bases. The CDR3 length is 16 residues. J was trimmed by 1 base and V by 6 bases; bases with no gene match: 12. CDR1 and CDR2 (germline): SEHNR, FQNEAQ (reference sequence). The CDR3 spells CASSPHRGSPSYEQYF. The DNA for the CDR3 is TGTGCCAGCAGTCCCCACAGGGGCTCCCCTTCCTACGAGCAGTACTTC.

A few counts support this clonotype. The chain links TRBV4-1 to TRBJ1-2; 9 positions agree with TRBD1. Germline CDR1 MGHRA, CDR2 YSYEKL. The CDR3 spans 16 residues. Trimming removed 2 bases from V and 6 bases from J; junction bases left unmatched: 10. This chain's CDR3 is CASSQLPGQGNDGYTF. Written as DNA, the CDR3 is TGCGCCAGCAGCCAACTCCCGGGACAGGGCAATGATGGCTACACCTTC.

This clonotype was detected only once. The rearrangement links TRBV5-6 to TRBJ1-1, with 9 bases aligning to TRBD1. The J segment lost 5 bases and the V segment lost 4 bases, leaving 9 bases of the junction unmatched. CDR1 SGHDT and CDR2 YYEEEE come from the germline V gene. The CDR3 totals 15 residues. CDR3 residues: CASSEDRGTVTEAFF. CDR3 nucleotide sequence: TGTGCCAGCAGCGAGGACAGGGGAACGGTAACTGAAGCTTTCTTT.

This chain joins TRBV15 and TRBJ2-2; 8 bases map to TRBD2. V was clipped by 4 bases and J by 3 bases; unmatched bases: 7. Germline CDR1 and CDR2: LNHNV and YYDKDF (reference sequence). There are 16 residues in the CDR3. As DNA, the CDR3 is TGTGCCACCAGCAAAGCGGGGGCCGGTTACACCGGGGAGCTGTTTTTT. Its protein product is CATSKAGAGYTGELFF.

This clonotype was seen at least ten times. This rearrangement joins TRBV27 to TRBJ2-7, with D maybe TRBD1 (6 bases). The germline V gene has CDR1 MNHEY and CDR2 SMNVEV (reference sequence). The CDR3 extends over 15 amino acids. Trimming took 5 bases from V and 5 from J, leaving 19 bases between them. CDR3 sequence: CASSPTTGAGDEQYF. DNA of the CDR3: TGTGCCAGCAGTCCAACGACAGGCGCTGGCGACGAGCAGTACTTC.

The table lists this clonotype with many counts. The chain has TRBV2 and TRBJ1-5; possible D gene TRBD1, 6 bases. The CDR3 spans 15 residues. V lost 1 base, J lost 4 bases, and 11 bases lay in between. Germline values: CDR1 SNHLY, CDR2 FYNNEI. CDR3: CASSEEGGPNQPQHF. CDR3 bases: TGTGCCAGCAGTGAAGAAGGGGGTCCAAATCAGCCCCAGCATTTT.